The rows below give T cell receptor beta chains drawn from one sample of a study of blood T cell repertoires in COVID-19. Clones were sequenced by immunoSEQ multiplex PCR, and TCRdb holds only the in-frame ones, with some missing. This sample carries about 60,000 clones, roughly 88% of them seen once, and the ten largest clones take approximately 4.3%. Sequencing was performed on peripheral blood. These receptors all come from a human donor in a cohort sampled during active COVID-19. Both conserved end residues are part of each CDR3. A D gene is named only where the DNA matches it firmly. Not all rows give a size; the values are once, few, many and, for expanded clones, a class.

>TRBV7-9|TRBD1|TRBJ2-5|-
CASSSPGTGMETQYF
TGTGCCAGCAGCTCCCCCGGGACAGGGATGGAGACCCAGTACTTC
>TRBV7-6|TRBD2|TRBJ2-3|few
CASSDRLAGGLADTQYF
TGTGCCAGCAGCGACCGACTAGCGGGGGGGCTAGCAGATACGCAGTATTTT
>TRBV5-5|-|TRBJ2-7|-
CASSLQTQGYEQYF
TGTGCCAGCAGCCTCCAAACACAGGGCTACGAGCAGTACTTC
>TRBV11-2|TRBD2|TRBJ2-5|-
CASRSPGLAVVETQYF
TGTGCCAGCAGAAGTCCGGGACTAGCGGTTGTGGAGACCCAGTACTTC
>TRBV4-2|TRBD1|TRBJ1-2|-
CASSQPGTAIYGYTF
TGTGCCAGCAGCCAACCCGGGACAGCTATCTATGGCTACACCTTC
>TRBV7-2|-|TRBJ2-6|-
CASSLGGSGANVLTF
TGTGCCAGCAGCTTAGGAGGTTCTGGGGCCAACGTCCTGACTTTC
>TRBV4-1|-|TRBJ2-5|once
CASSQAGSARTQYF
TGCGCCAGCAGCCAAGCCGGTTCCGCGCGGACCCAGTACTTC
>TRBV18|TRBD2|TRBJ2-3|once
CASSPASGSGDTQYF
TGTGCCAGCTCACCAGCTAGCGGGAGTGGAGATACGCAGTATTTT
>TRBV9|-|TRBJ1-1|-
CASSPRGAALMNTEAFF
TGTGCCAGCAGCCCCCGTGGAGCGGCCCTCATGAACACTGAAGCTTTCTTT
>TRBV7-2|TRBD2|TRBJ2-3|-
CASSLSGGPRTDTQYF
TGTGCCAGCAGCTTAAGCGGGGGGCCTCGCACAGATACGCAGTATTTT
>TRBV19|-|TRBJ1-5|-
CASKLPGGDFSNQPQHF
TGTGCCAGTAAACTCCCAGGCGGGGACTTTAGCAATCAGCCCCAGCATTTT
>TRBV2|TRBD2|TRBJ2-1|-
CASSGSGLYYNEQFF
TGTGCCAGCAGTGGTTCGGGACTATACTACAATGAGCAGTTCTTC
>TRBV13|-|TRBJ1-1|-
CASSFGQPKNTEAFF
TGTGCCAGCAGCTTCGGACAACCGAAGAACACTGAAGCTTTCTTT
>TRBV7-2|TRBD1|TRBJ1-5|-
CASSLQGTASNQPQHF
TGTGCCAGCAGCTTGCAGGGGACAGCTAGCAATCAGCCCCAGCATTTT
>TRBV14|-|TRBJ2-5|-
CASSQTGREETQYF
TGTGCCAGCAGCCAAACAGGGAGGGAAGAGACCCAGTACTTC
>TRBV7-3|TRBD2|TRBJ2-5|-
CASSLTAGSETQYF
TGTGCCAGCAGCTTAACAGCGGGGTCAGAGACCCAGTACTTC
>TRBV7-8|TRBD1|TRBJ2-1|-
CASSLDRDREQFF
TGTGCCAGCAGCTTAGACCGGGACAGGGAGCAGTTCTTC
>TRBV10-3|-|TRBJ1-5|-
CAISEWGRTIQPQHF
TGTGCCATCAGTGAGTGGGGCAGGACAATTCAGCCCCAGCATTTT
>TRBV7-2|-|TRBJ2-6|once
CASSPIGWAGANVLTF
TGTGCCAGCAGCCCTATAGGCTGGGCCGGGGCCAACGTCCTGACTTTC
>TRBV5-4|-|TRBJ2-7|-
CASSLAGGRDREQYF
TGTGCCAGCAGCTTGGCCGGGGGTAGGGATCGGGAGCAGTACTTC
>TRBV28|TRBD2|TRBJ2-1|-
CASRGSASGRSNNEQFF
TGTGCCAGCAGGGGATCGGCTAGCGGGAGGTCCAACAATGAGCAGTTCTTC
>TRBV6-6|-|TRBJ1-2|-
CASSYAKVSGGGYTF
TGTGCCAGCAGTTACGCTAAGGTCTCTGGAGGTGGCTACACCTTC
>TRBV3-1/TRBV3-2|TRBD2|TRBJ2-5|-
CASSQPLTSGRAGGTQYF
TGTGCCAGCAGCCAACCCCTAACTAGCGGGAGGGCCGGAGGGACCCAGTACTTC
>TRBV5-1|TRBD1|TRBJ2-6|-
CASARTGSRSGANVLTF
TGCGCCAGCGCCCGGACAGGGAGTCGCTCTGGGGCCAACGTCCTGACTTTC
>TRBV2|-|TRBJ2-3|-
CASSDVRSTDTQYF
TGTGCCAGCAGTGACGTGCGAAGCACAGATACGCAGTATTTT
>TRBV11-2|TRBD1|TRBJ1-5|-
CASSLGDRLWEPQHF
TGTGCCAGCAGCTTAGGGGACAGGCTTTGGGAGCCCCAGCATTTT
>TRBV7-2|TRBD2|TRBJ2-7|-
CASSGRVVGRDEQYF
TGTGCCAGCAGCGGTCGGGTCGTCGGGAGGGACGAGCAGTACTTC
>TRBV6-6|-|TRBJ2-1|once
CASSYYQNEQFF
TGTGCCAGCAGTTACTATCAGAATGAGCAGTTCTTC
>TRBV7-2|-|TRBJ2-2|-
CASSLQGSNTGELFF
TGTGCCAGCAGCTTACAGGGCTCGAACACCGGGGAGCTGTTTTTT
>TRBV11-3|-|TRBJ2-7|-
CASSSGGEQYF
TGTGCCAGCAGCTCTGGGGGGGAGCAGTACTTC
>TRBV21-1|-|TRBJ1-5|-
CASSPKGKGQPQHF
TGTGCCAGCAGCCCAAAGGGGAAGGGTCAGCCCCAGCATTTT
>TRBV5-1|TRBD1|TRBJ1-5|few
CASSSDGQVNQPQHF
TGCGCCAGCAGCTCCGATGGACAGGTCAATCAGCCCCAGCATTTT
>TRBV3-1/TRBV3-2|-|TRBJ1-6|once
CASSQANSPLHF
TGTGCCAGCAGCCAAGCAAATTCACCCCTCCACTTT
>TRBV28|TRBD1|TRBJ2-7|-
CASRRQGRTYEQYF
TGTGCCAGCAGGCGACAGGGACGAACCTACGAGCAGTACTTC
>TRBV24-1|TRBD2|TRBJ2-1|-
CATSDFDAGGKGNEQFF
TGTGCCACCAGTGATTTCGACGCGGGGGGTAAGGGGAATGAGCAGTTCTTC
>TRBV13|-|TRBJ1-3|-
CASSGAKDRTQFGNTIYF
TGTGCCAGCAGCGGAGCAAAAGACAGGACCCAATTTGGAAACACCATATATTTT
>TRBV2|TRBD1|TRBJ2-7|-
CASSLLRDRGSYEQYF
TGTGCCAGCAGCCTACTTAGGGACAGGGGATCCTACGAGCAGTACTTC
>TRBV11-2|-|TRBJ2-3|-
CASSVRLADTQYF
TGTGCCAGCAGCGTCCGACTAGCAGATACGCAGTATTTT